The source of this T cell receptor beta chain is a study of cytomegalovirus exposure and HLA in healthy donors. Turning to the study itself: In a previous analysis, 110 million or so unique TCR beta sequences were found from 170 million or so T cells.

In the PCR, 60 Vbeta and 13 Jbeta primers were used. The method was immunoSEQ multiplex PCR; TCRdb's version includes in-frame clones alone and lacks a portion of them. This repertoire includes 45,000 to 70,000 clones. Whole-study findings and limits: A missense DCLRE1C variant was associated with V- and J-gene trimming of TCR beta chains in a later analysis, and an independent cohort replicated the association. Further analysis, carried out later, found HLA-associated TCR beta chains more clonally expanded than equally common other chains.

As concerns this clone: Its matching antigen is unknown.

Germline CDR1 is SGHKS and CDR2 is YYEKEE (reference sequence). The CDR3 has 14 amino acids. Trimming removed 1 base at V and 2 bases at J, with 7 bases between. The V call is TRBV5-5, the J call TRBJ1-5; no reliable D call. The source is a woman aged 45-60 years in good health and CMV-seropositive. Sequencing was carried out using PBMCs. The CDR3 loop is CASSLTGGNQPQHF. CDR3 coding DNA: TGTGCCAGCAGCTTGACGGGAGGCAATCAGCCCCAGCATTTT.